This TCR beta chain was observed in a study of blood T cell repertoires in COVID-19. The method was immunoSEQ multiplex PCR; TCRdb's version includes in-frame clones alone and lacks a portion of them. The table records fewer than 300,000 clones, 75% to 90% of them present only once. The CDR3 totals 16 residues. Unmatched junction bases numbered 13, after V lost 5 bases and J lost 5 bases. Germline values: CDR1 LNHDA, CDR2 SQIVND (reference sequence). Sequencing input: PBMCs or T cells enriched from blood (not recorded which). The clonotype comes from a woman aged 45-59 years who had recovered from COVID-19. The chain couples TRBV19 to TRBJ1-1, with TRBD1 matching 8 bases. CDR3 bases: TGTGCCAGTAGTCTTAGGACAGGGTGGATTTGGACTGAAGCTTTCTTT. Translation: CASSLRTGWIWTEAFF.